This entry features one T cell receptor beta chain sequence. The entry originates in a study of siplizumab effects on memory and regulatory T cells. The assay was immunoSEQ multiplex PCR, and TCRdb's table has in-frame clones only and misses some. The sample consists of about 120,000 clones, around 93% of them appearing once. The specimen was non-Treg CD4+ T cells sorted from blood. This TCR derives from a human donor in good health.

CDR3 bases: TGTGCCACAAAGCGGGGGGGAGAAACCGGGGAGCTGTTTTTT. The encoded protein is CATKRGGETGELFF. The chain combines TRBV10-3 with TRBJ2-2; 10 bases align to TRBD2. The CDR3 totals 14 residues. Germline values: CDR1 ENHRY, CDR2 SYGVKD. J was trimmed by 5 bases and V by 10 bases; bases with no gene match: 7.